Each of the 20 T cell receptor beta chains below was sequenced from the same sample in a study of CD4+ T cells in melanoma (dated by TCRdb to the early 2020s). Libraries were prepared through the immunoSEQ multiplex PCR assay. TCRdb mirrors the immuneACCESS table, restricted to in-frame sequences. Some clones are absent from its copies; in checked studies, under half trace to an unresolved V gene, and the reason for the others is unknown. The sample includes 11,000 to 15,000 clones, with around 68% observed a single time. The ten largest account for approximately 20% of the sample. Material: cells from a culture (not recorded whether cultured in vitro). Receptor source: a human donor with melanoma.

The rearrangement links TRBV19 to TRBJ2-3, with 12 positions matching TRBD2. The CDR3 totals 18 residues. The germline gives CDR1 LNHDA, CDR2 SQIVND (reference sequence). The V segment lost 4 bases and the J segment 2 bases; nucleotides outside the gene matches: 10. CDR3 bases: TGTGCCAGTAGTAAAAAGGCGGGACTAGCGGGCCTCACAGATACGCAGTATTTT. Its protein product is CASSKKAGLAGLTDTQYF.

The chain recombines TRBV4-2 with TRBJ2-2; 7 nucleotides agree with TRBD1. This CDR3 region has 15 residues. Germline CDR1 and CDR2: LGHNA and YNFKEQ. J lost 4 bases, V lost 4 bases, and 6 bases had no gene match. The CDR3 protein is CASSLGTVGTGELFF. The CDR3 bases are TGTGCCAGCAGCCTTGGGACAGTCGGCACCGGGGAGCTGTTTTTT.

This clone turned up a few times. The rearrangement joins TRBV7-9 to TRBJ1-3, with D unresolved. This CDR3 region has 13 residues. The germline gives CDR1 SEHNR, CDR2 FQNEAQ (reference sequence). The V end lost 5 bases, the J end lost 3 bases, and 8 bases lay between the germline ends. The CDR3 DNA reads TGTGCCAGCAGCAAGGACGGTGGAAACACCATATATTTT. It codes for CASSKDGGNTIYF.

This chain links TRBV5-1 with TRBJ1-6, with TRBD1 as a possible D gene (5 bases). Trimming shortened V by 4 bases and J by 6 bases, and 14 bases separated the two germline ends. CDR3 size: 15 residues. Germline V gene data show CDR1 as SGHRS and CDR2 as YFSETQ. DNA for the CDR3: TGCGCCAGCAGCCTGGAATTCGGGACTAATTCACCCCTCCACTTT. Residues: CASSLEFGTNSPLHF.

The V and J genes are TRBV19 and TRBJ2-1; 12 bases map to TRBD2. Trimming cost V 4 bases and J 8 bases; bases outside gene matches: 6. CDR1 and CDR2 (germline): LNHDA, SQIVND (reference sequence). The CDR3 loop spans 15 amino acids. For the CDR3, the DNA is TGTGCCAGTAGTACCCGGACTAGCGGGGCGTATGAGCAGTTCTTC. It specifies CASSTRTSGAYEQFF. Supplemented by reference TRBV19 and TRBJ2-1, the full variable domain reads DGGITQSPKYLFRKEGQNVTLSCEQNLNHDAMYWYRQDPGQGLRLIYYSQIVNDFQKGDIAEGYSVSREKKESFPLTVTSAQKNPTAFYLCASSTRTSGAYEQFFGPGTRLTVL.

The V gene is TRBV5-1, the J gene TRBJ1-2; the D gene is possibly TRBD1 (5 bases). V gave up 3 bases and J gave up 6 bases, with 15 bases separating them. The germline gives CDR1 SGHRS, CDR2 YFSETQ. The CDR3 sequence is 14 residues long. The CDR3 DNA reads TGCGCCAGCAGCTCCGATAGGGGCCCAGATGGCTACACCTTC. It encodes CASSSDRGPDGYTF.

This chain joins TRBV5-1 and TRBJ2-7; D remains ambiguous. V lost 0 bases to trimming and J lost 9 bases, with 13 bases between them. CDR3 length: 13 residues. Looked up from germline, CDR1 is SGHRS and CDR2 is YFSETQ. Here the CDR3 reads CASSLEARGRQYF. The CDR3 bases are TGCGCCAGCAGCTTGGAGGCCCGCGGACGGCAGTACTTC.

In the case of this clone: At the DNA level, this CDR3 is encoded by other sequences in the same sample as well. The chain joins TRBV6-1 to TRBJ1-6; D remains unclear. CDR1 and CDR2 (germline): MNHNS, SASEGT. V was shortened by 3 bases and J by 7 bases, with 7 bases between the two germline ends. The length of the CDR3 is 13 residues. CDR3 coding DNA: TGTGCCAGCAGTGAGGAGGGCAATTCACCCCTCCACTTT. Translating it yields CASSEEGNSPLHF.

This sequence joins TRBV10-2 and TRBJ1-5; maybe TRBD1 (6 bases). Trimming removed 6 bases from V and 5 bases from J, with 11 bases in between. The CDR3 has 13 amino acids. Per the germline V gene, CDR1 is WSHSY and CDR2 is SAAADI. CDR3 bases: TGCGCCAGCAGGGACAGAGTGTATCAGCCCCAGCATTTT. It is translated as CASRDRVYQPQHF.

J is TRBJ2-2 and V is TRBV4-2, with D unresolved. The germline V gene has CDR1 LGHNA and CDR2 YNFKEQ. V was clipped by 4 bases and J by 3 bases, with 12 bases between them. The CDR3 sequence is 15 residues long. CDR3 in amino acids: CASSPVMSDTGELFF. Written as DNA, the CDR3 is TGTGCCAGCAGCCCCGTGATGAGCGACACCGGGGAGCTGTTTTTT.

The chain is built from TRBV9 and TRBJ2-2, with D hard to call. CDR3 length: 14 amino acids. Trimming took 2 bases from V and 0 from J, leaving 5 bases between them. The germline V gene has CDR1 SGDLS and CDR2 YYNGEE. CDR3 sequence (DNA): TGTGCCAGCAGCGTGTACGCGAACACCGGGGAGCTGTTTTTT. Encoded protein: CASSVYANTGELFF.

About this clone: The junction departs from the called germline gene at one end, perhaps through a read error. V gene TRBV7-7 combines with J gene TRBJ2-1; D tentatively fits TRBD1 or TRBD2 (5 bases each). The CDR3 totals 13 residues. Germline V CDR1 and CDR2: SSHAT, FNYEAQ (reference sequence). The chain's CDR3 is CASSRDGYNEQFF. For the CDR3, the DNA is TGTGCTAGCAGCAGGGACGGTTACAATGAGCAGTTCTTC.

This sequence joins TRBV6-5 and TRBJ2-3; 8 nucleotides match TRBD2. The CDR3 covers 16 residues. The V gene's germline CDR1 is MNHEY and CDR2 SVGAGI. V trimming: 1 base; J trimming: 3 bases; junction bases outside the gene matches: 6. The CDR3 DNA reads as TGTGCCAGCAGTTACTTTTCGGGGGGGACGACAGATACGCAGTATTTT. This gives the protein CASSYFSGGTTDTQYF.

Notes on this clone: Other nucleotide sequences from this sample produce the same CDR3. This chain joins TRBV5-1 and TRBJ1-2; TRBD1 matches 8 bases. V lost 1 base and J lost 7; bases outside the gene matches: 9. Germline V CDR1 and CDR2: SGHRS, YFSETQ. The CDR3 runs 15 residues. The CDR3 here is CASSLSGQGASGYTF. The CDR3, as DNA: TGCGCCAGCAGCTTGTCAGGACAGGGTGCGAGTGGCTACACCTTC. The full variable domain, with the rest looked up from reference TRBV5-1 and TRBJ1-2, is KAGVTQTPRYLIKTRGQQVTLSCSPISGHRSVSWYQQTPGQGLQFLFEYFSETQRNKGNFPGRFSGRQFSNSRSEMNVSTLELGDSALYLCASSLSGQGASGYTFGSGTRLTVV.

J is TRBJ1-2 and V is TRBV4-2; TRBD1 matches at 8 bases. Germline loops: CDR1 LGHNA, CDR2 YNFKEQ. With V trimmed by 2 bases and J by 8 bases, 16 bases remained unmatched. The CDR3 is made up of 17 amino acids. The chain's CDR3 is CASSQPLQGARAGGYTF. CDR3 DNA sequence: TGTGCCAGCAGCCAACCCCTGCAGGGGGCCCGGGCAGGAGGCTACACCTTC.

The chain links TRBV7-6 to TRBJ2-5; D tentatively reads TRBD1 or TRBD2 (5 bases each). This CDR3 contains 14 residues. The V end lost 3 bases, the J end lost 2 bases, and 10 bases lay between the germline ends. The V gene's germline CDR1 is SGHVS and CDR2 FNYEAQ. The CDR3: CASSFIEGQETQYF. Here the CDR3 DNA reads TGTGCCAGCAGCTTCATAGAGGGGCAAGAGACCCAGTACTTC. Supplemented by reference TRBV7-6 and TRBJ2-5, the full variable domain reads GAGVSQSPRYKVTKRGQDVALRCDPISGHVSLYWYRQALGQGPEFLTYFNYEAQQDKSGLPNDRFSAERPEGSISTLTIQRTEQRDSAMYRCASSFIEGQETQYFGPGTRLLVL.

The gene calls are TRBV19 and TRBJ2-2; D gene uncertain. The CDR3 is 14 amino acids. Germline CDR1 LNHDA, CDR2 SQIVND (reference sequence). V lost 3 bases, J lost 7 bases, and 12 bases lay in between. The CDR3 sequence is CASSIVLFVGELFF. The CDR3 coding sequence is TGTGCCAGTAGTATTGTCCTCTTCGTCGGGGAGCTGTTTTTT.

This clone was found a few times. The V call is TRBV7-3, the J call TRBJ2-2, with D possibly TRBD1 on 5 matching bases. This CDR3 region has 13 residues. Germline assignment: CDR1 SGHTA and CDR2 FQGTGA. The ends were cut back, 5 bases at V and 4 bases at J, with 8 bases in the middle. DNA for the CDR3: TGTGCCAGCAGCCAACAGGTCACCGGGGAGCTGTTTTTT. Protein: CASSQQVTGELFF.

The rearrangement links TRBV5-5 to TRBJ1-2; D possibly corresponds to TRBD1 (6 bases). V gave up 4 bases and J gave up 6 bases, with 19 bases separating them. CDR3 length: 15 amino acids. Germline assignment: CDR1 SGHKS and CDR2 YYEKEE (reference sequence). The CDR3 here is CASSPRTDSGDGYTF. CDR3 sequence (DNA): TGTGCCAGCAGCCCAAGGACAGACTCAGGGGATGGCTACACCTTC.

V usage is TRBV4-2 and J usage is TRBJ2-5; the D call may be TRBD1 or TRBD2 (5 bases each). V was shortened by 5 bases and J by 4 bases, with 11 bases between the two germline ends. This CDR3 has 13 residues. Germline V gives CDR1 LGHNA, CDR2 YNFKEQ. The CDR3 sequence is CASSFPGTETQYF. CDR3 in DNA: TGTGCCAGCAGCTTCCCAGGGACAGAGACCCAGTACTTC.